Sequencing of this T cell receptor beta chain was carried out in a study of blood T cell repertoires in COVID-19 (TCRdb year 2020). Concerning the study at large: Samples from collaborators originated in the United States, Italy and Spain and spanned both the acute and convalescent phases of COVID-19. The prospective study material was composed of cDNA or gDNA derived from T cells, B-cell-depleted T cells, or PBMCs. The dataset comprised deeply sampled blood TCRbeta repertoires from subjects exposed to, actively infected with, or recovered from COVID-19. The repertoires were released in a freely available public database intended as a resource for research on the immune response to SARS-CoV-2. Samples came from the ongoing ImmuneRACE study (first 160 participants) plus 1,254 subjects from 6 global collaborators. A de-identified subject ID, COVID-19 status, age in years and sex were almost always included in the sample metadata. Where HLA class I and class II types were available, the types were taken from metadata supplied by the sample provider, not from assay-based typing.

The immunoSEQ Assay, a bias-controlled multiplex PCR, was used to amplify TCRbeta CDR3 regions from genomic DNA. In the original analysis: The number of nucleated cells in each sample was estimated from the amplification of reference gene primers within the assay. To quantify the absolute abundance of each unique TCRbeta CDR3 rearrangement, sequence reads were collapsed and filtered. For each sample, productive Simpson clonality was calculated as the square root of Simpson's diversity index over productive rearrangements. TCRdb holds this immuneACCESS table with in-frame rearrangements only. Some clones are missing; in checked studies, unresolved V genes explain under half, and the rest has no known cause. That table is the source of V, J and clone size, and D and trimming were worked out from the DNA. Across this sample there are roughly 110,000 clones, with 80% to 90% seen only once. The top ten hold 4.9% of the sample.

The collaborating institutions used their own protocols to collect whole blood in K2EDTA tubes. Collaborator samples were shipped for TCRbeta analysis as frozen whole blood, isolated PBMCs, or DNA extracted from either sample type. Regarding this clone: This receptor's antigen is unknown. No quality values exist for individual bases; no much larger clone is one base distant.

Overall results and qualifications from the work: The amount of clinical and demographic metadata varied by source and participant and was provided uncurated.

This clonotype was obtained from a man aged 40-50 years with active or convalescent COVID-19. The sequenced sample consisted of peripheral blood.

The bases are TGTGCCAGCAGCTGGCAGGGGACAGGAATCACCGGGGAGCTGTTTTTT. It is translated as CASSWQGTGITGELFF. The rearranged segments are TRBV7-8 and TRBJ2-2; a stretch of 8 junction bases matches TRBD1. The junction shows trimming of 4 bases on V and 4 bases on J, and the gene matches do not reach 8 bases of it. The CDR3 starts with the cysteine, ends with the phenylalanine, and has 16 residues. CDR3 DNA is the only sequence kept; it has 48 bases, read in frame from the first base. CDR1 and CDR2 are drawn from the germline V gene: SGHVS, FQNEAQ.